The next 9 T cell receptor beta chains were all read from a single sample in a study of cytomegalovirus exposure and HLA in healthy donors. The PCR made use of 60 Vbeta and 13 Jbeta primers. This table comes from immunoSEQ multiplex PCR, and its TCRdb copy is limited to in-frame clones, with some not included. The sample yields under 150,000 clones, roughly 69% seen once. The sample consisted of PBMCs. The receptors originated from a human donor in good health.

The rearrangement uses TRBV7-6 and TRBJ1-5; 8 bases map to TRBD1. Germline values: CDR1 SGHVS, CDR2 FNYEAQ. This CDR3 is built from 15 residues. With V trimmed by 1 base and J by 1 base, 0 bases remained unmatched. The CDR3 nucleotides read TGTGCCAGCAGCTTAGGGACAGGGAGCAATCAGCCCCAGCATTTT. This codes for CASSLGTGSNQPQHF.

About this clone: The junction departs from germline at one end; a sequencing error may be responsible. The rearrangement links TRBV7-9 to TRBJ2-7; either TRBD1 or TRBD2 may fit D (6 bases each). The CDR3 extends over 15 amino acids. Germline loops: CDR1 SEHNR, CDR2 FQNEAQ (reference sequence). CDR3: CSSSLGGLRGYEQYF. The CDR3 region has the DNA TGTTCCAGCAGCTTAGGGGGGCTGCGCGGATACGAGCAGTACTTC.

The V and J genes are TRBV6-4 and TRBJ1-1; D uncertain. Trimming removed 5 bases at V and 5 bases at J, with 18 bases between. CDR3 length equals 15 residues. The germline V gene has CDR1 MRHNA and CDR2 SNTAGT. The CDR3 DNA is TGTGCCAGCAGTTACCTTAAAAGAGTGCGGACTGAAGCTTTCTTT. Translated: CASSYLKRVRTEAFF.

This sequence joins TRBV2 and TRBJ2-3, with a tentative D call TRBD1 (5 bases). Trimming cost V 7 bases and J 4 bases, with 18 bases left between them. Germline CDR1 SNHLY, CDR2 FYNNEI. The CDR3 has 15 residues. For the CDR3, the DNA is TGTGCCAGCACCTTCCAGGGCAGTTACTCAGATACGCAGTATTTT. The encoded protein is CASTFQGSYSDTQYF.

The rearrangement uses TRBV7-2 and TRBJ2-3; TRBD2 aligns across 8 bases. CDR1 and CDR2 (germline): SGHTA, FQGNSA. There are 13 residues in the CDR3. V shed 6 bases, J shed 3 bases, and the junction held 2 bases outside the gene matches. This CDR3 reads CASRRLATDTQYF. The CDR3 bases are TGTGCCAGCAGAAGACTAGCGACAGATACGCAGTATTTT.

The gene calls are TRBV7-2 and TRBJ2-7; D gene uncertain. The length of the CDR3 is 14 residues. V lost 0 bases and J 6 bases, leaving 12 bases between the germline ends. The V gene's germline CDR1 is SGHTA and CDR2 FQGNSA. The CDR3 DNA reads as TGTGCCAGCAGCTTAGCCGCCACCGCAGGCGAGCAGTACTTC. It translates to CASSLAATAGEQYF.

The rearrangement uses TRBV5-4 and TRBJ2-1; perhaps TRBD2 as D (5 bases). The V and J ends lost 0 bases and 8 bases respectively, with 9 bases between them. Germline CDR1 is SGHNT and CDR2 is YYREEE (reference sequence). The CDR3 extends over 13 amino acids. The CDR3, as DNA: TGTGCCAGCAGCTTGGGGTGGGAGTATGAGCAGTTCTTC. This codes for CASSLGWEYEQFF.

In its sample, this clone was seen a few times. The J gene is TRBJ2-7, the V gene TRBV6-5; tentatively, D is TRBD1 (6 bases). Trimming stripped 6 bases from V and 3 bases from J, with 15 bases between. Germline V lookup: CDR1 MNHEY, CDR2 SVGAGI. The CDR3 loop spans 14 amino acids. This CDR3 reads CASSRAGAGYEQYF. CDR3 DNA sequence: TGTGCCAGCAGCCGCGCAGGGGCGGGCTACGAGCAGTACTTC.

In DNA, the CDR3 is TGCGCCAGCAGCTTGGGTCAACTAAAGGACAGGGGGCGTGGAAACACCATATATTTT. Its translation is CASSLGQLKDRGRGNTIYF. This sequence joins TRBV5-1 and TRBJ1-3; 11 nucleotides agree with TRBD1. Trimming took 0 bases from V and 3 from J; bases not matched to a gene: 11. Germline-derived CDR1 and CDR2 are SGHRS and YFSETQ. The CDR3 has 19 residues.